This paragraph covers one T cell receptor (beta chain) sequence. The antigen it binds to is not known. Base qualities are not at hand, and no much larger clone is one base apart. These data come from a study of T cell clonotyping in hematopoietic cell transplantation (dated by TCRdb to the early 2020s). In terms of the full investigation: A total of 120 to 150 blood samples were gathered in the study from roughly 37 consecutive transplant recipients along with their related donors. Patient recruitment ran from late 2015 to early 2017, and follow-up continued until September 2020 or death. The research as a whole found: The sample size was limited and the cells went unsorted, which meant the CD4 and CD8 repertoire contributions could not be told apart. Only a small fraction of recipient repertoires overlapped donor repertoires, with over 95% appearing de novo at the given depth. Donor and pretransplant recipient Inverse Simpson Index values predicted broader posttransplant TCR repertoire diversity. After transplant, TCR diversity in recipients dropped, and pathologically expanded clonotypes climbed progressively between day 30 and day 180.

Germline trimming amounts to 0 bases on V and 5 bases on J, with 10 as the count of junction bases outside the gene matches. The CDR3 contains 17 residues, cysteine and phenylalanine counted. Of all the DNA, just the CDR3 is kept, 51 bases in frame from base 1. In the germline V gene, CDR1 corresponds to SGDLS and CDR2 to YYNGEE. The time point tag for this specimen amounts to: 100 days after allo-HCT. Blood from recipients was drawn about 28 days before transplant and again at days 30, 100 and 180 after transplant. Using Nuclei Lysis Solution, genomic DNA was extracted from unfractionated peripheral blood mononuclear cells that were either fresh or cryopreserved. The immunoSEQ assay, a bias-controlled multiplex PCR using V- and J-specific primers, was used to amplify TCR beta CDR3 regions from genomic DNA. A proprietary barcode and Illumina adapter sequences were added to the CDR3 amplicons in a second PCR step. An Illumina MiSeq instrument was used for sequencing of the CDR3 libraries. Concerning the study's data processing: Export and quality control were done with immunoSEQ Analyzer 3.0, while downstream analyses used R Bioconductor and Immunarch. Repertoire metrics were calculated using only productive rearrangements within the normalized downsampled data set. Clonotypes larger than 5 templates in the normalized cohort were defined as pathologically expanded. The Inverse Simpson Index was used to measure repertoire diversity. The non-normalized data set was used for CMV-specificity analyses so that all clonotypes could be captured. TCRdb provides this immuneACCESS table in a form limited to in-frame rearrangements. Some clones are lacking; in checked studies, under half of them reflect an unresolved V gene, and why the rest are absent is not known. V and J calls and clone size are those listed in that table; D and trimming were worked out from the DNA. In this sample the table shows about 13,000 clones, around nine tenths of which occur a single time. The top ten constitute 7.8% of the sample.

The chain joins TRBV9 to TRBJ2-1; TRBD2 matches 8 bases in the middle. This clonotype originated in a female patient between 50 and 60 years old who had an allogeneic stem cell transplant from an unrelated donor, so the T cells may come from the graft donor. Some clones in this sample may be carry-over from other donors' samples. The starting material was PBMCs, obtained 100 days after allogeneic stem cell transplant. The nucleotides read TGTGCCAGCAGCGTAGGAATAGGAGCGGGAGCAGACAATGAGCAGTTCTTC. Its protein is CASSVGIGAGADNEQFF. With the rest looked up from the reference TRBV9 and TRBJ2-1 genes rather than sequenced, the full variable domain is DSGVTQTPKHLITATGQRVTLRCSPRSGDLSVYWYQQSLDQGLQFLIQYYNGEERAKGNILERFSAQQFPDLHSELNLSSLELGDSALYFCASSVGIGAGADNEQFFGPGTRLTVL.